The 7 T cell receptor beta chains below all came from one sample that was sequenced in a study of beta chain features in type 1 diabetes. Sequenced material consisted of expressed TCRB transcripts (all of the isolated RNA was reverse transcribed). Sequencing used immunoSEQ multiplex PCR; TCRdb keeps in-frame clones, though not all of them. The data hold 200,000 to 250,000 clones, with 25% to 35% observed a single time. The sequencing input was central memory CD4+ T cells from blood. The receptors were sampled from a man aged 25 to 45 in good health.

The rearrangement links TRBV13 to TRBJ2-4; no firm D call. This CDR3 spans 14 amino acids. The germline CDR1 and CDR2 sequences are PRHDT and FYEKMQ (reference sequence). Trimming shortened V by 5 bases and J by 8 bases, and 16 bases separated the two germline ends. The CDR3 protein is CASSARVGADIQYF. CDR3 in DNA: TGTGCCAGCAGCGCTAGGGTGGGTGCGGACATTCAGTACTTC. The full variable domain, completed using reference TRBV13 and TRBJ2-4, is AAGVIQSPRHLIKEKRETATLKCYPIPRHDTVYWYQQGPGQDPQFLISFYEKMQSDKGSIPDRFSAQQFSDYHSELNMSSLELGDSALYFCASSARVGADIQYFGAGTRLSVL.

This clone was counted a few times. The V call is TRBV7-9, the J call TRBJ1-6, with D perhaps matching TRBD1 (5 bases). Trimming pared 6 bases from V and 8 bases from J, leaving 14 bases between. CDR1 and CDR2 (germline): SEHNR, FQNEAQ (reference sequence). This CDR3 spans 14 amino acids. The CDR3 DNA reads as TGTGCCAGCAGGGAGGGACGAGAGGATTCACCCCTCCACTTT. Protein: CASREGREDSPLHF.

The CDR3 DNA is TGTGCCAGCAGCTCCGGGACAGGAAAATACGAGCAGTACTTC. Translated: CASSSGTGKYEQYF. The chain has TRBV5-4 and TRBJ2-7; TRBD1 agrees at 8 bases. Trimming at V came to 3 bases and at J to 4 bases, leaving 6 bases not matched to a gene. CDR1 is SGHNT and CDR2 is YYREEE in the germline V gene (reference sequence). This CDR3 contains 14 residues. Combining the CDR3 with reference TRBV5-4 and TRBJ2-7 gives the whole variable domain ETGVTQSPTHLIKTRGQQVTLRCSSQSGHNTVSWYQQALGQGPQFIFQYYREEENGRGNFPPRFSGLQFPNYSSELNVNALELDDSALYLCASSSGTGKYEQYFGPGTRLTVT.

This clone was seen repeatedly, ten times or more. Other nucleotide sequences in the sample specify the same CDR3. The chain recombines TRBV7-9 with TRBJ1-4; D not certain. V was shortened by 5 bases and J by 8 bases, with 9 bases between the two germline ends. This CDR3 has 12 amino acids. Germline V gene sequence: CDR1 SEHNR, CDR2 FQNEAQ (reference sequence). CDR3 region: CASSRREEKLFF. In DNA form, the CDR3 reads TGTGCCAGCAGCCGTCGAGAGGAAAAACTGTTTTTT.

The chain carries TRBV29-1 and TRBJ1-1; D ambiguous. Trimming stripped 7 bases from V and 3 bases from J, with 12 bases between. This CDR3 has 12 residues. Germline V lookup: CDR1 SQVTM, CDR2 ANQGSEA. The CDR3 DNA reads TGCAGCGCATCAAATGGGGACACTGAAGCTTTCTTT. It codes for CSASNGDTEAFF. The whole variable domain, filled in from reference TRBV29-1 and TRBJ1-1, reads SAVISQKPSRDICQRGTSLTIQCQVDSQVTMMFWYRQQPGQSLTLIATANQGSEATYESGFVIDKFPISRPNLTFSTLTVSNMSPEDSSIYLCSASNGDTEAFFGQGTRLTVV.

This chain joins TRBV5-4 and TRBJ1-2, with D uncertain. Deletions cut 4 bases from V and 3 bases from J, with 10 bases between. The CDR3 sequence is 13 residues long. Per the germline V gene, CDR1 is SGHNT and CDR2 is YYREEE (reference sequence). The CDR3 nucleotides are TGTGCCAGCAGCACCGACCCTGACTATGGCTACACCTTC. The encoded protein is CASSTDPDYGYTF.

This clone was observed a few times. V and J are TRBV5-5 and TRBJ2-3; D unclear. The CDR3 runs 13 residues. Germline V CDR1 and CDR2: SGHKS, YYEKEE (reference sequence). With 4 bases removed from V and 4 bases from J, the gap between germline ends came to 10 bases. The DNA of the CDR3 is TGTGCCAGCAGCCCTCTCCCACCAGATACGCAGTATTTT. This gives the protein CASSPLPPDTQYF.